This T cell receptor (beta chain) was documented in a study of early T cells in non-severe SARS-CoV-2 infection. MiXCR, applied by TCRdb to the 5' RACE reads, yields one record per CDR3 protein. Altogether some 77,000 distinct CDR3 sequences are present, more than 7.5% being singletons, with the ten largest covering about 5.3%. The CDR3 runs 14 residues. With V trimmed by 10 bases and J by 6 bases, 13 bases remained unmatched. Looked up from germline, CDR1 is ENHRY and CDR2 is SYGVKD. The chain recombines TRBV10-3 with TRBJ2-3, with 7 bases lining up with TRBD2. Input material: whole blood. The sequence was obtained from an adult who was a healthcare worker with PCR-confirmed SARS-CoV-2 infection or an uninfected control (not recorded which). DNA of the CDR3: TGTGCCACCCTCCCTAGCGGACGAAGGGATACGCAGTATTTT. It translates to CATLPSGRRDTQYF.